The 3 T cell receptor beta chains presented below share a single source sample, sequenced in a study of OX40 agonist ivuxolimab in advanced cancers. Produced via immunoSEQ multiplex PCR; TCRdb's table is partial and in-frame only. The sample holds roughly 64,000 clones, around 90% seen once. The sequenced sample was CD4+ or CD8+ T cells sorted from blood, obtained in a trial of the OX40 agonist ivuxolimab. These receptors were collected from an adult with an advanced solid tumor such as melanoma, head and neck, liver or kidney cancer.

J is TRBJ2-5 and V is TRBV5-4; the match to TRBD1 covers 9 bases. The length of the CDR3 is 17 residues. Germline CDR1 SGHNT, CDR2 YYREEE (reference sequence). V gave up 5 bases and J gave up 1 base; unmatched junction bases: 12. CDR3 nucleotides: TGTGCCAGCAGTCGTACAGGGGGCTTACTTCCCCAAGAGACCCAGTACTTC. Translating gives CASSRTGGLLPQETQYF. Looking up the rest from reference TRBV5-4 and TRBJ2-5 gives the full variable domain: ETGVTQSPTHLIKTRGQQVTLRCSSQSGHNTVSWYQQALGQGPQFIFQYYREEENGRGNFPPRFSGLQFPNYSSELNVNALELDDSALYLCASSRTGGLLPQETQYFGPGTRLLVL.

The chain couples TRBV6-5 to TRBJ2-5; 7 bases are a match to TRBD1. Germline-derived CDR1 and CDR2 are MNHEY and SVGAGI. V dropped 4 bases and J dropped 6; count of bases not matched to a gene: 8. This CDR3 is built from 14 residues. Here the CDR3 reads CASSSRQGEKTQYF. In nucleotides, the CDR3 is TGTGCCAGCAGTTCGAGACAGGGCGAAAAGACCCAGTACTTC.

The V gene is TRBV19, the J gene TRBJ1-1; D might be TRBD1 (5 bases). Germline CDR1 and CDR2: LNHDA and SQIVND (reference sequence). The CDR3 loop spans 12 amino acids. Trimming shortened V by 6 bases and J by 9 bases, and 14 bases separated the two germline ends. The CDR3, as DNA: TGTGCCAGTAGAGGGTTGTGGGGGAAAGCTTTCTTT. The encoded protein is CASRGLWGKAFF. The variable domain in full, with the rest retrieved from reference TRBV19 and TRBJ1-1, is DGGITQSPKYLFRKEGQNVTLSCEQNLNHDAMYWYRQDPGQGLRLIYYSQIVNDFQKGDIAEGYSVSREKKESFPLTVTSAQKNPTAFYLCASRGLWGKAFFGQGTRLTVV.